This T cell receptor beta chain emerged from a study of cytomegalovirus exposure and HLA in healthy donors (dated by TCRdb to about 2017). Describing the broader study: According to a later analysis, the approximately 130 validation repertoires were produced on the same platform as the roughly 600 repertoires of the first cohort. Besides the first cohort of some 670 subjects, a separate validation cohort made up of roughly 120 different subjects was used. The study combined high-throughput TCR immunosequencing, statistical association of individual TCRs with disease status, and machine learning to predict cytomegalovirus infection status. The study was designed to test whether signatures of past pathogen exposure could be identified by cataloging public T cell receptors. What the authors observed across the whole study: Of the cluster scores, around 95% were above 0 in a later analysis, which found that TCRs clustered in the first cohort also tended to co-occur in the 120 validation repertoires. Most TCR sequences were observed very rarely across donors, whereas some public TCRs were present in many individuals. All 130 or so repertoires were used to score co-occurrence in the validation cohort in a later analysis, because that analysis had no HLA typing for the cohort. The classifier was reported to diagnose cytomegalovirus status with high specificity and sensitivity in both the original and validation cohorts. The study gave a list of roughly 150 TCR beta chains associated with cytomegalovirus. Three of the identified cytomegalovirus-associated TCR beta chains were confirmed in vitro to be specific for cytomegalovirus antigens. According to the authors, the approach could potentially be generalized to other disease states and immunological phenotypes.

Donors formed part of the validation cohort, which comprised over a hundred subjects and was distinct from the first cohort of 550 to 850 subjects. Libraries were constructed by the immunoSEQ multiplex PCR assay. In the original analysis: A statistical classification framework was developed to diagnose cytomegalovirus status using the catalog of TCR beta chain sequences. Entries here come from immuneACCESS through TCRdb and include only in-frame sequences with V and J called. Some clones fail to appear in such tables; in the studies checked, an unresolved V gene covers under half of the shortfall, and the cause of the remainder is unknown. V, J and clone size are those of that table, while D and trimming were read from the DNA. Here the sample has 40,000 to 55,000 clones; roughly 93% occur a single time. The ten biggest clones cover around 2.1% of the sample. Details on this clone: Its recognized antigen is unknown. No base qualities exist here, and no much larger clone lies one base off it.

The material sequenced was PBMCs. The source of this sequence is a woman between 18 and 29 years old in good health and CMV-seronegative.

The CDR3 in this case is CASSLLPGRKTEAFF. The bases read TGTGCCAGCAGTTTGTTGCCAGGGAGGAAGACTGAAGCTTTCTTT. The V and J genes are TRBV28 and TRBJ1-1; a weak D assignment points to TRBD1 (5 bases agree). CDR1 is given as MDHEN and CDR2 as SYDVKM, both from the germline V gene. The junction shows trimming of 3 bases on V and 5 bases on J, plus 16 bases between the germline ends. The CDR3 has 15 amino acids, counting the end cysteine and phenylalanine. Left in the record is the CDR3 DNA by itself, 45 bases read in frame from the first base.